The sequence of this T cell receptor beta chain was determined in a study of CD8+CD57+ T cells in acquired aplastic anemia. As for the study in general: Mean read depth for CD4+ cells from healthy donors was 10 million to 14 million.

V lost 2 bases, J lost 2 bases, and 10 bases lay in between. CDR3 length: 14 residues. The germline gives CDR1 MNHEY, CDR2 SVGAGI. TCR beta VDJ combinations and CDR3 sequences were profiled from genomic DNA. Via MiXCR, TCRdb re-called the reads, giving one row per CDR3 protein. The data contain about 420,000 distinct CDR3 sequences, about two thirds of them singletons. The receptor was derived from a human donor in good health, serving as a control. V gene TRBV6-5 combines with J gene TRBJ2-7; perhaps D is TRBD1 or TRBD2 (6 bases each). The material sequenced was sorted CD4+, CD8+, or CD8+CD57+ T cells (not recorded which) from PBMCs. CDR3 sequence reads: CASSYGGGAYEQYF. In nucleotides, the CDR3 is TGTGCCAGCAGTTACGGAGGGGGAGCCTACGAGCAGTACTTC.